The 30 T cell receptor beta chains below come from one sample, sequenced in a study of cytomegalovirus exposure and HLA in healthy donors. Vbeta (60) and Jbeta (13) primers were used in the PCR. Method: immunoSEQ multiplex PCR; TCRdb's copy keeps in-frame clones and lacks some. This table has approximately 97,000 clones, approximately 80% appearing once. Sequencing used PBMCs. These receptors were obtained from a male donor in good health and CMV-seropositive.

V is TRBV19 and J is TRBJ2-5; D is uncertain. V was shortened by 6 bases and J by 5 bases, with 10 bases between the two germline ends. CDR3 size: 12 residues. Germline V gene data show CDR1 as LNHDA and CDR2 as SQIVND (reference sequence). The CDR3 region has the DNA TGTGCCAGTAGCTCCGTCAGGGAGACCCAGTACTTC. The encoded protein is CASSSVRETQYF.

This clone was counted only a few times. The chain uses TRBV5-1 and TRBJ2-7; 12 nucleotides match TRBD2. Per germline, CDR1 SGHRS and CDR2 YFSETQ. The J segment lost 4 bases and the V segment lost 4 bases, leaving 3 bases of the junction unmatched. The CDR3 loop spans 14 amino acids. The CDR3: CASSPTSGRYEQYF. In nucleotides, the CDR3 is TGCGCCAGCAGCCCTACTAGCGGGAGGTACGAGCAGTACTTC. The full variable domain, its missing parts supplied by reference TRBV5-1 and TRBJ2-7, is KAGVTQTPRYLIKTRGQQVTLSCSPISGHRSVSWYQQTPGQGLQFLFEYFSETQRNKGNFPGRFSGRQFSNSRSEMNVSTLELGDSALYLCASSPTSGRYEQYFGPGTRLTVT.

This clone has only a few counts. J is TRBJ2-7 and V is TRBV9; D is unclear. Germline V gene lookup returns CDR1 SGDLS and CDR2 YYNGEE. The CDR3 loop spans 15 amino acids. The V gene lost 4 bases and the J gene lost 7 bases, with 21 bases spanning the gap. The CDR3 loop is CASSRDLDRPREQYF. The CDR3 region has the DNA TGTGCCAGCAGCCGAGACCTAGACCGCCCTCGGGAGCAGTACTTC. The variable domain in full, completed from reference TRBV9 and TRBJ2-7, reads DSGVTQTPKHLITATGQRVTLRCSPRSGDLSVYWYQQSLDQGLQFLIQYYNGEERAKGNILERFSAQQFPDLHSELNLSSLELGDSALYFCASSRDLDRPREQYFGPGTRLTVT.

The rearrangement links TRBV27 to TRBJ1-1; no clear D gene. Germline V gene lookup returns CDR1 MNHEY and CDR2 SMNVEV (reference sequence). CDR3 length: 13 residues. The V end was cut by 1 base, the J end by 5 bases, with 8 bases between. The CDR3 protein is CASSLLRRTEAFF. CDR3 nucleotide sequence: TGTGCCAGCAGTTTATTGCGGAGGACTGAAGCTTTCTTT.

The chain couples TRBV5-4 to TRBJ1-2, with TRBD1 as a possible D gene (6 bases). There are 14 residues in the CDR3. The germline V and J ends were trimmed by 0 bases and 2 bases, with 8 bases remaining between them. Looked up from germline, CDR1 is SGHNT and CDR2 is YYREEE (reference sequence). The CDR3 loop is CASSLGQGNYGYTF. DNA of the CDR3: TGTGCCAGCAGCTTGGGGCAGGGGAACTATGGCTACACCTTC.

This clone was detected only once. The rearrangement joins TRBV27 to TRBJ2-2; TRBD2 aligns across 7 bases. The CDR3 has 14 residues. V lost 4 bases to trimming and J lost 6 bases; unmatched junction nucleotides: 5. Germline V gene sequence: CDR1 MNHEY, CDR2 SMNVEV (reference sequence). The CDR3 nucleotides are TGTGCCAGCAGTTCCGGGAGGAAGTCCGGGGAGCTGTTTTTT. Amino acids: CASSSGRKSGELFF.

The chain joins TRBV27 to TRBJ2-1, with a weak D call TRBD1 (6 bases). With 5 bases removed from V and 4 bases from J, the gap between germline ends came to 15 bases. The CDR3 extends over 15 amino acids. The V gene's germline CDR1 is MNHEY and CDR2 SMNVEV (reference sequence). The CDR3 nucleotides are TGTGCCAGCAGTAGGGGGACCAACCTTTACAATGAGCAGTTCTTC. Amino acids: CASSRGTNLYNEQFF.

This clone has only one observation. This chain connects TRBV27 to TRBJ1-6; no firm D call. CDR1 and CDR2 from the germline V gene are MNHEY and SMNVEV (reference sequence). The V end lost 4 bases, the J end lost 9 bases, and 13 bases lay between the germline ends. The CDR3 consists of 14 residues. As DNA, the CDR3 is TGTGCCAGCAGTTCCTTTGAGGGTGGTTCACCCCTCCACTTT. Translating it yields CASSSFEGGSPLHF.

CDR3 in amino acids: CASSVNRGGLSGANVLTF. CDR3 nucleotides: TGTGCCAGCAGCGTAAACAGGGGAGGCCTCTCTGGGGCCAACGTCCTGACTTTC. This chain joins TRBV9 and TRBJ2-6; D perhaps matches TRBD1 (7 bases). The germline V gene encodes CDR1 SGDLS and CDR2 YYNGEE. CDR3 length: 18 residues. V lost 1 base to trimming and J lost 0 bases, with 14 bases between them.

This clone was found a few times. The chain couples TRBV9 to TRBJ1-4; D gene ambiguous. This CDR3 has 14 amino acids. V lost 0 bases and J lost 7, with 10 bases in between. Germline V gene lookup returns CDR1 SGDLS and CDR2 YYNGEE. CDR3 residues: CASSVEPASEKLFF. The CDR3 coding sequence is TGTGCCAGCAGCGTAGAACCAGCTAGTGAAAAACTGTTTTTT.

The CDR3 loop is CASRSDSSQQFF. The CDR3 DNA reads as TGCGCCAGCAGGTCCGACTCTTCTCAGCAGTTCTTC. The chain joins TRBV5-1 to TRBJ2-1; D is uncertain. CDR1 and CDR2 from the germline V gene are SGHRS and YFSETQ. This CDR3 contains 12 residues. Trimming took off 5 bases at V and 11 bases at J, with 14 bases between the two ends. Full variable domain (remainder filled in from reference TRBV5-1 and TRBJ2-1): KAGVTQTPRYLIKTRGQQVTLSCSPISGHRSVSWYQQTPGQGLQFLFEYFSETQRNKGNFPGRFSGRQFSNSRSEMNVSTLELGDSALYLCASRSDSSQQFFGPGTRLTVL.

The chain uses TRBV28 and TRBJ2-2, with no clear D. CDR1 and CDR2 from the germline V gene are MDHEN and SYDVKM. Trimming pared 3 bases from V and 6 bases from J, leaving 8 bases between. There are 13 residues in the CDR3. In DNA form, the CDR3 reads TGTGCCAGCAGTTTCCGGTCTTCCGGGGAGCTGTTTTTT. Its protein product is CASSFRSSGELFF.

This chain joins TRBV4-1 and TRBJ2-2; D is perhaps TRBD1 (6 bases). The CDR3 has 15 residues. The V end was cut by 2 bases, the J end by 2 bases, with 9 bases between. CDR1 MGHRA and CDR2 YSYEKL come from the germline V gene. The CDR3 loop reads CASSQMDRNTGELFF. The CDR3 region has the DNA TGCGCCAGCAGCCAAATGGACAGAAACACCGGGGAGCTGTTTTTT.

V and J are TRBV30 and TRBJ2-1, with D possibly being TRBD1 (5 bases). The CDR3 is 12 amino acids. The V and J ends lost 2 bases and 5 bases respectively, with 7 bases between them. Germline values: CDR1 GTSNPN, CDR2 SVGIG (reference sequence). CDR3 sequence: CAWSPGNNEQFF. CDR3 in DNA: TGTGCCTGGAGTCCAGGGAACAATGAGCAGTTCTTC.

CDR3 amino acids: CASSFRQAREQYF. Written as DNA, the CDR3 is TGTGCCAGCAGCTTTCGGCAGGCCAGGGAGCAGTACTTC. The chain couples TRBV5-6 to TRBJ2-7; no definite D call. The CDR3 is 13 amino acids. CDR1 is SGHDT, CDR2 YYEEEE, per germline. Deletions cut 2 bases from V and 7 bases from J, with 13 bases between.

The chain links TRBV5-1 to TRBJ2-1, with a weak D call TRBD2 (6 bases). The CDR3 covers 17 residues. Germline values: CDR1 SGHRS, CDR2 YFSETQ. Trimming pared 2 bases from V and 5 bases from J, leaving 20 bases between. In nucleotides, the CDR3 is TGCGCCAGCAGCTTTGGGCCCGGGAGAACTTCTAACAATGAGCAGTTCTTC. Its translation is CASSFGPGRTSNNEQFF.

The chain is built from TRBV7-8 and TRBJ2-1, with 13 bases identical to TRBD2. After removal of 11 bases from V and 1 base from J, the junction contained 11 bases not matched to a gene. This CDR3 comprises 17 residues. Germline CDR1 is SGHVS and CDR2 is FQNEAQ. CDR3 loop: CASSRLAGGSSYNEQFF. For the CDR3, the DNA is TGTGCCTCTTCCCGACTAGCGGGAGGATCTTCCTACAATGAGCAGTTCTTC.

This chain uses TRBV4-3 with TRBJ2-5; D is perhaps TRBD1 (5 bases). With the DNA end fitting TRBJ2-7 better, the J assignment may be wrong. The germline V gene has CDR1 LGHNA and CDR2 YSLEER. The CDR3 has 13 amino acids. CDR3 in amino acids: CASSHRGSHEQYF. CDR3 in DNA: TGCGCCAGCAGCCATAGGGGAAGCCACGAGCAGTACTTC.

This clone was observed once. The J gene is TRBJ2-1, the V gene TRBV29-1, with 7 positions matching TRBD2. This CDR3 region has 15 residues. CDR1 is SQVTM and CDR2 is ANQGSEA in the germline V gene. The junction had 12 bases not matched to a gene; V was cut back by 3 bases and J by 7 bases. The CDR3, as DNA: TGCAGCGTTGAGAATGGGCGGGAGACGAGGAATGAGCAGTTCTTC. Translating it yields CSVENGRETRNEQFF.

The chain uses TRBV29-1 and TRBJ2-1; 9 bases map to TRBD1. With V trimmed by 5 bases and J by 7 bases, 15 bases remained unmatched. Germline assignment: CDR1 SQVTM and CDR2 ANQGSEA. The CDR3 length is 16 residues. The CDR3 DNA is TGCAGCGTTTTACATCAGGGGACAGGGTCTGGAAATGAGCAGTTCTTC. As protein: CSVLHQGTGSGNEQFF.

The CDR3 sequence: CASSFTIGTQYF. For the CDR3, the DNA is TGTGCCAGCAGCTTCACAATTGGGACCCAGTACTTC. The chain joins TRBV7-2 to TRBJ2-5; D is uncertain. V lost 3 bases and J 7 bases, leaving 9 bases between the germline ends. Germline loops: CDR1 SGHTA, CDR2 FQGNSA. The CDR3 covers 12 residues.

The J gene is TRBJ1-5, the V gene TRBV27; no reliable D call. Germline V gene sequence: CDR1 MNHEY, CDR2 SMNVEV (reference sequence). This CDR3 comprises 12 residues. V dropped 3 bases and J dropped 3 bases, with 3 bases sitting between them. The CDR3 sequence: CASSFLNQPQHF. In nucleotides, the CDR3 is TGTGCCAGCAGTTTCCTCAATCAGCCCCAGCATTTT.

CDR3 DNA: TGTGCCAGCAGTAGGGGCAGGGCAAACGAGCAGTACTTC. Its translation is CASSRGRANEQYF. The rearrangement links TRBV11-2 to TRBJ2-7, with D perhaps TRBD1 (5 bases). There are 13 residues in the CDR3. CDR1 is SGHAT and CDR2 is FQNNGV in the germline V gene. Trimming took 6 bases from V and 5 from J, leaving 14 bases between them.

V and J are TRBV5-8 and TRBJ1-2, with a weak D call TRBD1 (6 bases). There are 16 residues in the CDR3. The V gene's germline CDR1 is SGHTS and CDR2 YDEGEE. Trimming shortened V by 4 bases and J by 0 bases, and 16 bases separated the two germline ends. The CDR3 loop reads CASSPFTGRSNYGYTF. The CDR3 DNA sequence: TGTGCCAGCAGCCCCTTCACAGGGCGCTCTAACTATGGCTACACCTTC.

The chain joins TRBV28 to TRBJ1-5; TRBD1 might be the D (5 bases). Germline loops: CDR1 MDHEN, CDR2 SYDVKM. Trimming took 2 bases from V and 2 from J, leaving 13 bases between them. The CDR3 loop spans 16 amino acids. CDR3 protein: CASSLPGGLGNQPQHF. The CDR3, as DNA: TGTGCCAGCAGTTTACCCGGGGGGTTGGGCAATCAGCCCCAGCATTTT.

The genes are TRBV7-2 and TRBJ2-2; D is perhaps TRBD1 (5 bases). Trimming cost V 4 bases and J 6 bases, with 12 bases left between them. Germline V gene sequence: CDR1 SGHTA, CDR2 FQGNSA. This CDR3 is built from 14 residues. The CDR3 DNA sequence: TGTGCCAGCAGCTCCCAGGGTCTCGCCGGGGAGCTGTTTTTT. Encoded protein: CASSSQGLAGELFF.

V is TRBV7-9 and J is TRBJ2-5, with TRBD1 matching over 9 bases. Germline V CDR1 and CDR2: SEHNR, FQNEAQ (reference sequence). This CDR3 contains 14 residues. Trimming cost V 5 bases and J 6 bases; bases outside gene matches: 7. CDR3: CASSPGTGLKTQYF. The DNA for the CDR3 is TGTGCCAGCAGCCCCGGGACAGGGTTGAAGACCCAGTACTTC.

V gene TRBV7-9 combines with J gene TRBJ2-6, with TRBD1 matching over 7 bases. The CDR3 loop spans 16 amino acids. Germline CDR1 is SEHNR and CDR2 is FQNEAQ (reference sequence). Trimming cost V 5 bases and J 3 bases; bases outside gene matches: 7. The DNA of the CDR3 is TGTGCCAGCAGCGCACACAGGGGTGGTGGGGCCAACGTCCTGACTTTC. This codes for CASSAHRGGGANVLTF.

The V call is TRBV4-1, the J call TRBJ1-6; TRBD1 aligns across 7 bases. The length of the CDR3 is 18 residues. V was pared by 3 bases and J by 6 bases, with 14 bases of the junction left unmatched. In germline, CDR1 is MGHRA, CDR2 YSYEKL. The CDR3 nucleotides read TGCGCCAGCAGCCAGAGAGATATCGCAGGGGGTAGTAATTCACCCCTCCACTTT. This codes for CASSQRDIAGGSNSPLHF.

The chain links TRBV2 to TRBJ2-2; D is uncertain. CDR3 size: 12 residues. Trimming took off 5 bases at V and 9 bases at J, with 10 bases between the two ends. CDR1 is SNHLY, CDR2 FYNNEI, per germline. In DNA form, the CDR3 reads TGTGCCAGCAGTTTGTTAGTGAGGGAGCTGTTTTTT. Its protein is CASSLLVRELFF.